A selection of T cell receptor beta chains follows, all from one sample in a study of PD-1 blockade in classical Hodgkin lymphoma. Profiled with immunoSEQ multiplex PCR; TCRdb holds only in-frame clones, not every one. This table has roughly 45,000 clones, under 75% appearing once. The input for sequencing was peripheral blood mononuclear cells (PBMCs), taken before the second cycle of nivolumab. These receptors originate from a human donor with classical Hodgkin lymphoma. The CDR3 runs from the conserved cysteine through the conserved F or W. Fields, in order: J gene, D gene, V gene, clone size, CDR3 protein, CDR3 DNA. A D gene is named only where the DNA matches it firmly. Some rows have no size entry. The others give once, few or many, or a class for an expanded clone.

j_gene: TRBJ2-2; d_gene: NA; v_gene: TRBV4-3; abundance: NA; CDR3aa: CASSQDLQVGYGTGELFF; CDR3nt: TGCGCCAGCAGCCAAGATCTCCAGGTGGGCTACGGCACCGGGGAGCTGTTTTTT
j_gene: TRBJ1-2; d_gene: TRBD1; v_gene: TRBV4-3; abundance: NA; CDR3aa: CASSQDSGTANYGYTF; CDR3nt: TGCGCCAGCAGCCAAGATAGTGGGACAGCTAACTATGGCTACACCTTC
j_gene: TRBJ1-2; d_gene: NA; v_gene: TRBV7-9; abundance: NA; CDR3aa: CASSLGTNYGYTF; CDR3nt: TGTGCCAGCAGCTTAGGGACTAACTATGGCTACACCTTC
j_gene: TRBJ1-5; d_gene: NA; v_gene: TRBV5-6; abundance: NA; CDR3aa: CASSYYRVPNQPQHF; CDR3nt: TGTGCCAGCAGCTATTACAGGGTCCCCAATCAGCCCCAGCATTTT
j_gene: TRBJ2-1; d_gene: TRBD2; v_gene: TRBV13; abundance: NA; CDR3aa: CASSVGRGAYNEQFF; CDR3nt: TGTGCCAGCAGCGTAGGGCGGGGGGCCTACAATGAGCAGTTCTTC
j_gene: TRBJ2-7; d_gene: TRBD1; v_gene: TRBV11-1; abundance: few; CDR3aa: CASSEDRSYEQYF; CDR3nt: TGTGCCAGCAGCGAGGACAGGTCCTACGAGCAGTACTTC
j_gene: TRBJ1-2; d_gene: TRBD1; v_gene: TRBV30; abundance: NA; CDR3aa: CAWSVPIKWQGARYGYTF; CDR3nt: TGTGCCTGGAGTGTACCGATAAAATGGCAGGGGGCGCGGTATGGCTACACCTTC
j_gene: TRBJ2-1; d_gene: NA; v_gene: TRBV5-1; abundance: NA; CDR3aa: CASSTHRQAYSYNEQFF; CDR3nt: TGCGCCAGCAGTACACATAGACAGGCCTACTCCTACAATGAGCAGTTCTTC
j_gene: TRBJ2-3; d_gene: TRBD2; v_gene: TRBV2; abundance: NA; CDR3aa: CASSEGSGGYTDTQYF; CDR3nt: TGTGCCAGCAGTGAAGGCAGCGGGGGCTATACAGATACGCAGTATTTT
j_gene: TRBJ2-6; d_gene: NA; v_gene: TRBV6-1; abundance: NA; CDR3aa: CASSEALLSGSGANVLTF; CDR3nt: TGTGCCAGCAGTGAAGCGCTTCTATCGGGATCTGGGGCCAACGTCCTGACTTTC
j_gene: TRBJ2-2; d_gene: TRBD2; v_gene: TRBV11-3; abundance: NA; CDR3aa: CASSSTSGREDTGELFF; CDR3nt: TGTGCCAGCAGCTCTACTAGCGGGAGAGAGGACACCGGGGAGCTGTTTTTT
j_gene: TRBJ2-2; d_gene: NA; v_gene: TRBV7-9; abundance: NA; CDR3aa: CASSLVWSSERGTGELFF; CDR3nt: TGTGCCAGCAGCTTAGTATGGTCTAGCGAGAGGGGGACCGGGGAGCTGTTTTTT
j_gene: TRBJ1-2; d_gene: NA; v_gene: TRBV9; abundance: NA; CDR3aa: CASSVDNLLVYGYTF; CDR3nt: TGTGCCAGCAGCGTAGACAACCTTTTGGTCTATGGCTACACCTTC
j_gene: TRBJ2-1; d_gene: NA; v_gene: TRBV13; abundance: NA; CDR3aa: CASSLNSLRSVGNNEQFF; CDR3nt: TGTGCCAGCAGCTTAAACTCATTGAGGAGCGTCGGAAACAATGAGCAGTTCTTC
j_gene: TRBJ2-7; d_gene: NA; v_gene: TRBV21-1; abundance: NA; CDR3aa: CASSPRNRHTTSSYEQYF; CDR3nt: TGTGCCAGCAGCCCGCGGAACAGGCACACTACTTCCTCCTACGAGCAGTACTTC
j_gene: TRBJ2-5; d_gene: NA; v_gene: TRBV28; abundance: NA; CDR3aa: CASSFAGARQETQYF; CDR3nt: TGTGCCAGCAGTTTCGCAGGGGCCCGCCAAGAGACCCAGTACTTC
j_gene: TRBJ2-7; d_gene: NA; v_gene: TRBV15; abundance: NA; CDR3aa: CATSRDRGGSSYEQYF; CDR3nt: TGTGCCACCAGCAGAGATAGAGGGGGTAGCTCCTACGAGCAGTACTTC
j_gene: TRBJ1-2; d_gene: NA; v_gene: TRBV29-1; abundance: NA; CDR3aa: CSVEDRVVRDTDHYGYTF; CDR3nt: TGCAGCGTTGAAGACCGGGTTGTTCGGGACACAGACCACTATGGCTACACCTTC
j_gene: TRBJ1-1; d_gene: NA; v_gene: TRBV6-1; abundance: NA; CDR3aa: CASTDNTEAFF; CDR3nt: TGTGCCAGCACCGATAACACTGAAGCTTTCTTT
j_gene: TRBJ1-4; d_gene: NA; v_gene: TRBV6-5; abundance: NA; CDR3aa: CASSPYTRRNEKLFF; CDR3nt: TGTGCCAGCAGCCCTTACACCAGGAGGAATGAAAAACTGTTTTTT
j_gene: TRBJ2-1; d_gene: NA; v_gene: TRBV5-1; abundance: few; CDR3aa: CASSPGPEQFF; CDR3nt: TGCGCCAGCAGCCCGGGACCGGAGCAGTTCTTC
j_gene: TRBJ2-2; d_gene: NA; v_gene: TRBV30; abundance: many; CDR3aa: CAWSVPGRTTGELFF; CDR3nt: TGTGCCTGGAGTGTACCTGGAAGAACAACCGGGGAGCTGTTTTTT
j_gene: TRBJ2-1; d_gene: NA; v_gene: TRBV10-3; abundance: NA; CDR3aa: CAIRASDYNEQFF; CDR3nt: TGTGCCATCAGAGCTAGCGACTACAATGAGCAGTTCTTC
j_gene: TRBJ2-1; d_gene: TRBD1; v_gene: TRBV27; abundance: few; CDR3aa: CASNPGQGPAADEQFF; CDR3nt: TGTGCCAGCAACCCGGGACAGGGGCCCGCGGCGGATGAGCAGTTCTTC
j_gene: TRBJ2-5; d_gene: NA; v_gene: TRBV28; abundance: NA; CDR3aa: CASSLVRLANGREETQYF; CDR3nt: TGTGCCAGCAGTTTAGTGCGGCTAGCGAACGGAAGGGAGGAGACCCAGTACTTC
j_gene: TRBJ2-4; d_gene: TRBD2; v_gene: TRBV19; abundance: NA; CDR3aa: CASGHAGTSGIYF; CDR3nt: TGTGCCAGTGGACACGCCGGGACTAGCGGGATATACTTC
j_gene: TRBJ2-7; d_gene: NA; v_gene: TRBV9; abundance: NA; CDR3aa: CASSVATRGGEQYF; CDR3nt: TGTGCCAGCAGCGTAGCTACAAGGGGGGGCGAGCAGTACTTC
j_gene: TRBJ2-1; d_gene: TRBD2; v_gene: TRBV7-3; abundance: NA; CDR3aa: CASNPGGGNEQFF; CDR3nt: TGTGCCAGCAACCCTGGCGGGGGCAATGAGCAGTTCTTC
j_gene: TRBJ2-7; d_gene: TRBD2; v_gene: TRBV9; abundance: NA; CDR3aa: CASSVSGGSSSYEQYF; CDR3nt: TGTGCCAGCAGCGTAAGCGGGGGGTCTAGCTCCTACGAGCAGTACTTC
j_gene: TRBJ1-1; d_gene: NA; v_gene: TRBV28; abundance: NA; CDR3aa: CASSLGGNAWDTEAFF; CDR3nt: TGTGCCAGCAGCCTGGGAGGAAACGCTTGGGACACTGAAGCTTTCTTT
j_gene: TRBJ2-2; d_gene: NA; v_gene: TRBV11-1; abundance: few; CDR3aa: CASSLVRNTGELFF; CDR3nt: TGTGCCAGCAGCTTAGTCAGGAACACCGGGGAGCTGTTTTTT
j_gene: TRBJ2-4; d_gene: NA; v_gene: TRBV4-2; abundance: few; CDR3aa: CASSRTGQYF; CDR3nt: TGTGCCAGCAGCCGCACGGGACAGTACTTC
j_gene: TRBJ1-2; d_gene: NA; v_gene: TRBV30; abundance: NA; CDR3aa: CAWCRGGGGYTF; CDR3nt: TGTGCCTGGTGCCGGGGTGGGGGTGGCTACACCTTC
j_gene: TRBJ1-5; d_gene: NA; v_gene: TRBV27; abundance: few; CDR3aa: CASSLYGQPQHF; CDR3nt: TGTGCCAGCAGTTTATACGGCCAGCCCCAGCATTTT
j_gene: TRBJ2-1; d_gene: TRBD2; v_gene: TRBV19; abundance: NA; CDR3aa: CASSVSGSGYNEQFF; CDR3nt: TGTGCCAGTAGTGTGAGCGGGAGTGGCTACAATGAGCAGTTCTTC
j_gene: TRBJ2-2; d_gene: TRBD2; v_gene: TRBV30; abundance: NA; CDR3aa: CAWRVLSAGGPHTGELFF; CDR3nt: TGTGCCTGGAGGGTTCTGTCGGCGGGAGGGCCACACACCGGGGAGCTGTTTTTT
j_gene: TRBJ2-1; d_gene: TRBD1; v_gene: TRBV14; abundance: NA; CDR3aa: CASSHRQGFYNEQFF; CDR3nt: TGTGCCAGCAGCCACCGACAGGGCTTCTACAATGAGCAGTTCTTC
j_gene: TRBJ2-2; d_gene: NA; v_gene: TRBV7-9; abundance: few; CDR3aa: CASTPSSANTGELFF; CDR3nt: TGTGCCAGCACGCCATCTAGCGCGAACACCGGGGAGCTGTTTTTT
j_gene: TRBJ1-5; d_gene: NA; v_gene: TRBV27; abundance: few; CDR3aa: CASSYDRNQPQHF; CDR3nt: TGTGCCAGCAGCTACGACCGAAATCAGCCCCAGCATTTT
j_gene: TRBJ1-2; d_gene: NA; v_gene: TRBV30; abundance: NA; CDR3aa: CAWEAGGAATF; CDR3nt: TGTGCCTGGGAGGCGGGAGGGGCTGCCACCTTC
j_gene: TRBJ1-1; d_gene: TRBD1; v_gene: TRBV6-1; abundance: NA; CDR3aa: CASSEVYQGENTEAFF; CDR3nt: TGTGCCAGCAGTGAAGTATATCAGGGGGAGAACACTGAAGCTTTCTTT
j_gene: TRBJ1-4; d_gene: TRBD1; v_gene: TRBV19; abundance: NA; CDR3aa: CASSIGTGPEKLFF; CDR3nt: TGTGCCAGTAGTATCGGGACAGGGCCCGAAAAACTGTTTTTT
j_gene: TRBJ1-1; d_gene: TRBD1; v_gene: TRBV19; abundance: NA; CDR3aa: CASPIHPGQYTEAFF; CDR3nt: TGTGCCAGTCCAATACATCCGGGACAGTACACTGAAGCTTTCTTT
j_gene: TRBJ1-2; d_gene: TRBD1; v_gene: TRBV5-1; abundance: NA; CDR3aa: CASSRDRGKGDYGYTF; CDR3nt: TGCGCCAGCAGCCGCGACAGGGGAAAGGGGGACTATGGCTACACCTTC
j_gene: TRBJ2-6; d_gene: NA; v_gene: TRBV9; abundance: NA; CDR3aa: CASSEPHRGGANVLTF; CDR3nt: TGTGCCAGCAGCGAACCTCACAGGGGAGGTGCCAACGTCCTGACTTTC
j_gene: TRBJ2-7; d_gene: NA; v_gene: TRBV5-4; abundance: NA; CDR3aa: CASSSDTFVYEQYF; CDR3nt: TGTGCCAGCAGCTCGGACACGTTCGTGTACGAGCAGTACTTC
j_gene: TRBJ2-1; d_gene: NA; v_gene: TRBV9; abundance: NA; CDR3aa: CASSVGSYNEQFF; CDR3nt: TGTGCCAGCAGCGTTGGATCTTACAATGAGCAGTTCTTC
j_gene: TRBJ2-7; d_gene: TRBD1; v_gene: TRBV19; abundance: NA; CDR3aa: CASRGQGDLEQYF; CDR3nt: TGTGCCAGCCGGGGACAGGGGGACCTCGAGCAGTACTTC
j_gene: TRBJ2-5; d_gene: NA; v_gene: TRBV25-1; abundance: NA; CDR3aa: CASSGPVEQETQYF; CDR3nt: TGTGCCAGCAGTGGACCCGTAGAACAAGAGACCCAGTACTTC
j_gene: TRBJ1-5; d_gene: NA; v_gene: TRBV5-1; abundance: NA; CDR3aa: CASSLGYSNQPQHF; CDR3nt: TGCGCCAGCAGCTTGGGTTATAGCAATCAGCCCCAGCATTTT
j_gene: TRBJ2-1; d_gene: NA; v_gene: TRBV7-6; abundance: few; CDR3aa: CASSLGSGITYNEQFF; CDR3nt: TGTGCCAGCAGCTTAGGTAGCGGCATAACCTACAATGAGCAGTTCTTC
j_gene: TRBJ2-3; d_gene: TRBD2; v_gene: TRBV28; abundance: NA; CDR3aa: CASSSLGSGRFRGGDTQYF; CDR3nt: TGTGCCAGCAGTTCGCTTGGTAGCGGGAGATTCCGGGGGGGAGATACGCAGTATTTT
j_gene: TRBJ2-1; d_gene: NA; v_gene: TRBV15; abundance: NA; CDR3aa: CATSRTVLTVDEQFF; CDR3nt: TGTGCCACCAGCAGGACGGTCCTGACAGTAGATGAGCAGTTCTTC